This T cell receptor beta chain was sequenced during a study of vaccination and CD4 T cells after COVID-19. Treatment described: approximately 10-day PBMC culture with coronavirus spike peptide pools or control peptides (ViraFEST assay). Sequence data for DNA of cultured CD4+ T cells were generated by the Oncomine TCR Beta short-read assay. TCRdb passed the PCR reads through MiXCR, listing each CDR3 protein once. The sample has 13,000 or so distinct CDR3 sequences, over 50% seen once. A note on this clonotype: Its matching antigen is unknown.

This CDR3 is built from 14 residues. Germline V gene sequence: CDR1 SGHTA, CDR2 FQGNSA. Trimming stripped 1 base from V and 7 bases from J, with 13 bases between. The sequencing here drew on cultured CD4+ T cells from blood, taken after SARS-CoV-2 vaccination. This sequence was found in a human donor with COVID-19. This chain joins TRBV7-2 and TRBJ2-5; the D call may be TRBD1 or TRBD2 (6 bases each). CDR3 DNA sequence: TGTGCCAGCAGCTTAGGAAGACAGGAGGGGACCCAGTACTTC. The encoded protein is CASSLGRQEGTQYF. Full variable domain (outside the CDR3, taken from reference TRBV7-2 and TRBJ2-5): GAGVSQSPSNKVTEKGKDVELRCDPISGHTALYWYRQSLGQGLEFLIYFQGNSAPDKSGLPSDRFSAERTGGSVSTLTIQRTQQEDSAVYLCASSLGRQEGTQYFGPGTRLLVL.